Listed here are 21 T cell receptor beta chains from one sample, sequenced in a study of patients and donors after allogeneic stem cell transplantation. TCRdb passed the RT-PCR reads through MiXCR, listing each CDR3 protein once. This table holds roughly 960,000 distinct CDR3 sequences, more than 15% found once. Sequenced: blood, either unsorted or a sorted T cell fraction (not recorded which). These receptors were obtained from a human donor who was either an allogeneic HSCT recipient or a stem cell or donor lymphocyte infusion donor (not recorded which). It is not recorded whose cells these are; they may come from a transplant donor.

This clonotype was seen a handful of times. The chain combines TRBV30 with TRBJ2-1; D unclear. Germline V gene data show CDR1 as GTSNPN and CDR2 as SVGIG (reference sequence). V was shortened by 0 bases and J by 8 bases, with 8 bases between the two germline ends. This CDR3 has 12 amino acids. The chain's CDR3 is CAWSVMQHEQFF. In nucleotides, the CDR3 is TGTGCCTGGAGTGTAATGCAGCATGAGCAGTTCTTC.

This rearrangement joins TRBV12-3 or TRBV12-4 to TRBJ1-5; no clear D. V gave up 5 bases and J gave up 2 bases, with 16 bases separating them. CDR3 size: 16 residues. CDR3 in amino acids: CASSPVEGSGNQPQHF. For the CDR3, the DNA is TGTGCCAGCAGTCCCGTAGAAGGTTCGGGCAATCAGCCCCAGCATTTT.

In this sample, this clonotype turned up a few times. The gene calls are TRBV10-3 and TRBJ2-7, with no clear D. Germline CDR1 reads ENHRY; CDR2 reads SYGVKD. Trimming left V 1 base short and J 5 bases short, with 6 bases between. The CDR3 covers 12 residues. CDR3 region: CAISELVHEQYF. CDR3 DNA sequence: TGTGCCATCAGTGAGTTGGTCCACGAGCAGTACTTC.

This clonotype was counted a few times. The chain joins TRBV20-1 to TRBJ2-7; 11 nucleotides agree with TRBD1. From germline, CDR1 is DFQATT and CDR2 SNEGSKA (reference sequence). V shed 5 bases, J shed 2 bases, and the junction held 2 bases outside the gene matches. There are 13 residues in the CDR3. The DNA for the CDR3 is TGCAGTGCTTGGACAGGGGGCACCTACGAGCAGTACTTC. Translating it yields CSAWTGGTYEQYF.

Only a few counts were recorded for this clonotype. The V call is TRBV7-3, the J call TRBJ2-2; perhaps TRBD1 as D (5 bases). Germline loops: CDR1 SGHTA, CDR2 FQGTGA. The CDR3 is 16 amino acids. V lost 3 bases to trimming and J lost 1 base, with 12 bases between them. The CDR3 here is CASSFDRSVNTGELFF. In DNA, the CDR3 is TGTGCCAGCAGCTTCGACAGATCGGTGAACACCGGGGAGCTGTTTTTT.

This clonotype was seen more than once but under ten times. The genes are TRBV6-7 and TRBJ1-1; a weak D match, TRBD1 (5 bases). TRBV6-7 is annotated as an ORF whose role is uncertain. The ends were cut back, 2 bases at V and 1 base at J, with 11 bases in the middle. The length of the CDR3 is 15 residues. Here the CDR3 DNA reads TGTGCCAGCAGTTACATGGGCAGGGAGAACACTGAAGCTTTCTTT. This sequence encodes CASSYMGRENTEAFF.

This clonotype came up a few times. This chain uses TRBV30 with TRBJ1-1; TRBD1 is a possible D gene (5 bases). Per germline, CDR1 GTSNPN and CDR2 SVGIG (reference sequence). The CDR3 runs to 13 residues. Trimming stripped 2 bases from V and 1 base from J, with 8 bases between. The CDR3 spells CAWSQGRNTEAFF. In DNA, the CDR3 is TGTGCCTGGAGTCAGGGAAGGAACACTGAAGCTTTCTTT.

Only one count was recorded for this clonotype. This may be a read error: a much more frequent sequence differs by one nucleotide. The chain combines TRBV12-3 or TRBV12-4 with TRBJ2-3, with D hard to call. Trimming left V 8 bases short and J 3 bases short, with 9 bases between. CDR3 length equals 12 residues. The CDR3 sequence is CASAGTTDTQYF. For the CDR3, the DNA is TGTGCCAGCGCCGGCACGACAGATACGCAGTATTTT.

The gene calls are TRBV6-1 and TRBJ2-2, with a weak D call TRBD1 (6 bases). The germline CDR1 and CDR2 sequences are MNHNS and SASEGT. V lost 6 bases, J lost 1 base, and 15 bases lay in between. The length of the CDR3 is 16 residues. The CDR3 DNA sequence: TGTGCCAGCAGCGTAATAGTGACAGGGAACACCGGGGAGCTGTTTTTT. Encoded protein: CASSVIVTGNTGELFF.

The rearrangement uses TRBV24-1 and TRBJ2-5; D not resolved. Germline V gene lookup returns CDR1 KGHDR and CDR2 SFDVKD. The V end lost 3 bases, the J end lost 2 bases, and 12 bases lay between the germline ends. The CDR3 sequence is 15 residues long. CDR3 nucleotide sequence: TGTGCCACCAGTGATGGACCCCCGCAGCAAGAGACCCAGTACTTC. It specifies CATSDGPPQQETQYF.

The table lists this clonotype with a few counts. This sequence joins TRBV4-1 and TRBJ2-7; D is unclear. V shed 6 bases and J shed 6 bases, with 21 bases lying between them. Per germline, CDR1 MGHRA and CDR2 YSYEKL. The CDR3 is 15 residues long. The CDR3 sequence is CASRRDGSGAGEQYF. CDR3 bases: TGCGCCAGCAGGCGAGACGGGTCAGGAGCAGGCGAGCAGTACTTC.

V gene TRBV6-1 combines with J gene TRBJ1-1; D is uncertain. Trimming left V 0 bases short and J 2 bases short, with 7 bases between. Germline V CDR1 and CDR2: MNHNS, SASEGT. The CDR3 covers 14 residues. Here the CDR3 reads CASSEANLNTEAFF. In DNA, the CDR3 is TGTGCCAGCAGTGAAGCGAACCTTAACACTGAAGCTTTCTTT.

The rearrangement links TRBV6-5 to TRBJ1-3; D is ambiguous. V lost 0 bases and J lost 0, with 12 bases in between. Germline CDR1 is MNHEY and CDR2 is SVGAGI. The CDR3 runs 17 residues. CDR3 in DNA: TGTGCCAGCAGTTACTCGCCGGTAGGACGCTCTGGAAACACCATATATTTT. It is translated as CASSYSPVGRSGNTIYF.

This clonotype was counted many times. This chain joins TRBV12-3 or TRBV12-4 and TRBJ2-7; no definite D call. The CDR3 totals 14 residues. Trimming left V 6 bases short and J 0 bases short, with 12 bases between. The CDR3 loop reads CASSDLGSSYEQYF. CDR3 in DNA: TGTGCCAGCAGCGACCTTGGCAGCTCCTACGAGCAGTACTTC.

The CDR3 protein is CATSSQGQGTEAFF. The CDR3 region has the DNA TGTGCCACCAGCAGCCAAGGACAGGGCACTGAAGCTTTCTTT. The V call is TRBV15, the J call TRBJ1-1, with 8 bases aligning to TRBD1. Germline CDR1 and CDR2: LNHNV and YYDKDF (reference sequence). The CDR3 totals 14 residues. Germline trimming cut 3 bases from V and 4 bases from J; bases unmatched to any gene: 4.

The sample holds a few counts of this clonotype. This chain uses TRBV5-1 with TRBJ1-3; the D is unclear. Per germline, CDR1 SGHRS and CDR2 YFSETQ. This CDR3 spans 16 amino acids. V gave up 0 bases and J gave up 0 bases, with 10 bases separating them. CDR3 protein: CASSLVAPSSGNTIYF. The CDR3 DNA sequence: TGCGCCAGCAGCTTGGTGGCACCAAGCTCTGGAAACACCATATATTTT.

To note about this clonotype: One junction end disagrees with the germline gene, perhaps due to a read error. The rearrangement links TRBV20-1 to TRBJ1-4; no definite D call. This CDR3 comprises 11 residues. CDR1 and CDR2 (germline): DFQATT, SNEGSKA (reference sequence). CDR3 protein: CSARGLETLFF. CDR3 in DNA: TGCAGTGCTAGAGGCCTTGAAACACTGTTTTTT.

The J gene is TRBJ2-3, the V gene TRBV5-1; possible D gene TRBD1, 5 bases. Germline-derived CDR1 and CDR2 are SGHRS and YFSETQ. Trimming stripped 4 bases from V and 6 bases from J, with 15 bases between. The CDR3 sequence is 14 residues long. The CDR3 loop is CASSKDNTEDTQYF. CDR3 sequence (DNA): TGCGCCAGCAGCAAGGACAACACGGAGGATACGCAGTATTTT.

This clonotype was observed a handful of times. The chain carries TRBV9 and TRBJ2-7; possible D gene TRBD1, 5 bases. CDR3 length: 15 residues. With 4 bases removed from V and 0 bases from J, the gap between germline ends came to 14 bases. CDR1 is SGDLS and CDR2 is YYNGEE in the germline V gene. CDR3 bases: TGTGCCAGCAGCCTGACAGAGCTTAGCTCCTACGAGCAGTACTTC. The encoded protein is CASSLTELSSYEQYF.

This clonotype has more than one count but fewer than ten. The chain joins TRBV29-1 to TRBJ1-4; D is undetermined. The V and J ends lost 4 bases and 4 bases respectively, with 7 bases between them. Germline-derived CDR1 and CDR2 are SQVTM and ANQGSEA. The CDR3 is made up of 12 amino acids. The CDR3 sequence: CSVGGNNEKLFF. In DNA form, the CDR3 reads TGCAGCGTTGGCGGGAATAATGAAAAACTGTTTTTT. Complete variable domain (other parts from reference TRBV29-1 and TRBJ1-4): SAVISQKPSRDICQRGTSLTIQCQVDSQVTMMFWYRQQPGQSLTLIATANQGSEATYESGFVIDKFPISRPNLTFSTLTVSNMSPEDSSIYLCSVGGNNEKLFFGSGTQLSVL.

The V call is TRBV11-2, the J call TRBJ2-1; 11 bases are a match to TRBD2. CDR1 and CDR2 from the germline V gene are SGHAT and FQNNGV. V lost 1 base to trimming and J lost 8 bases; unmatched junction nucleotides: 7. The CDR3 length is 16 residues. For the CDR3, the DNA is TGTGCCAGCAGCTTAGGGCCTCTAGCGGGGGGTCATGAGCAGTTCTTC. Its protein product is CASSLGPLAGGHEQFF.